These 18 T cell receptor beta chains share one sample of origin, sequenced in a study of graft-versus-host responses after intestinal transplantation. Libraries were prepared by immunoSEQ multiplex PCR; TCRdb keeps only in-frame clonotypes and omits some of them. Of about 98,000 clones listed, more than 70% are singletons. The sequenced sample was PBMCs, obtained 255 days after intestinal transplant. The receptor set was obtained from a human patient who received an intestinal transplant, so some T cells may come from the graft donor.

The rearrangement joins TRBV18 to TRBJ1-3, with a tentative D call TRBD1 (5 bases). The CDR3 is made up of 16 amino acids. Germline values: CDR1 KGHSH, CDR2 LQKENI. The ends were cut back, 3 bases at V and 0 bases at J, with 12 bases in the middle. The CDR3 sequence is CASSPPGRDSGNTIYF. The CDR3 DNA reads TGTGCCAGCTCACCCCCAGGGCGGGACTCTGGAAACACCATATATTTT.

CDR3 loop: CASSLRQGVYEQYV. The CDR3 nucleotides read TGTGCCAGCAGTTTACGACAGGGTGTCTACGAGCAGTACGTC. The chain is built from TRBV27 and TRBJ2-7; TRBD1 agrees at 7 bases. CDR1 is MNHEY, CDR2 SMNVEV, per germline (reference sequence). This CDR3 has 14 amino acids. Trimming removed 2 bases from V and 3 bases from J; junction bases left unmatched: 4.

V and J are TRBV29-1 and TRBJ2-7; TRBD2 agrees at 9 bases. This CDR3 is built from 15 residues. V trimming: 5 bases; J trimming: 3 bases; junction bases outside the gene matches: 11. Germline V gene lookup returns CDR1 SQVTM and CDR2 ANQGSEA. The CDR3 coding sequence is TGCAGCGTTACCTCCCTTAGCGGGGGAGGCTACGAGCAGTACTTC. Translation: CSVTSLSGGGYEQYF.

The V gene is TRBV7-2, the J gene TRBJ2-1, with TRBD1 matching over 8 bases. This CDR3 has 15 residues. Per the germline V gene, CDR1 is SGHTA and CDR2 is FQGNSA. V lost 3 bases, J lost 4 bases, and 5 bases stayed unmatched. The CDR3 nucleotides read TGTGCCAGCAGCTTGGAGGACAGGGCTTACAATGAGCAGTTCTTC. Translation gives CASSLEDRAYNEQFF.

The rearrangement joins TRBV7-9 to TRBJ1-2, with a tentative D call TRBD1 (5 bases). The CDR3 is 16 residues long. V lost 3 bases and J 1 base, leaving 15 bases between the germline ends. Germline values: CDR1 SEHNR, CDR2 FQNEAQ (reference sequence). This chain's CDR3 is CASSFLGLDFNYGYTF. CDR3 nucleotide sequence: TGTGCCAGCAGCTTCCTGGGACTCGATTTTAACTATGGCTACACCTTC.

This chain joins TRBV27 and TRBJ2-3, with D unclear. The length of the CDR3 is 14 residues. Germline CDR1 MNHEY, CDR2 SMNVEV (reference sequence). Trimming took 0 bases from V and 5 from J, leaving 9 bases between them. In DNA, the CDR3 is TGTGCCAGCAGTTTATCTACGTACAAAGATACGCAGTATTTT. Residues: CASSLSTYKDTQYF.

The rearrangement links TRBV6-5 to TRBJ2-3; no definite D call. The CDR3 has 14 amino acids. Trimming cost V 7 bases and J 6 bases, with 17 bases left between them. Germline loops: CDR1 MNHEY, CDR2 SVGAGI. This CDR3 reads CASTSASLLDTQYF. CDR3 in DNA: TGTGCCAGCACTTCAGCTAGTCTCTTGGATACGCAGTATTTT.

The genes are TRBV7-9 and TRBJ1-1; D not certain. V dropped 1 base and J dropped 3 bases, with 9 bases sitting between them. Germline assignment: CDR1 SEHNR and CDR2 FQNEAQ (reference sequence). This CDR3 is built from 14 residues. Here the CDR3 DNA reads TGTGCCAGCAGCTTAGTCGGGAGTCACACTGAAGCTTTCTTT. Translation gives CASSLVGSHTEAFF.

The genes are TRBV5-1 and TRBJ1-6; D unresolved. Germline loops: CDR1 SGHRS, CDR2 YFSETQ. The V end lost 2 bases, the J end lost 8 bases, and 8 bases lay between the germline ends. There are 13 residues in the CDR3. CDR3 protein: CASSLGRDSPLHF. CDR3 sequence (DNA): TGCGCCAGCAGCTTAGGTAGAGATTCACCCCTCCACTTT.

The chain couples TRBV5-1 to TRBJ1-4, with 7 nucleotides matching TRBD1. Trimming removed 0 bases from V and 8 bases from J; junction bases left unmatched: 7. Looked up from germline, CDR1 is SGHRS and CDR2 is YFSETQ. CDR3 length equals 15 residues. This CDR3 is CASSLGRTGREKLFF. The CDR3 DNA is TGCGCCAGCAGCTTGGGGCGGACAGGTCGAGAAAAACTGTTTTTT. Full variable domain (remainder filled in from reference TRBV5-1 and TRBJ1-4): KAGVTQTPRYLIKTRGQQVTLSCSPISGHRSVSWYQQTPGQGLQFLFEYFSETQRNKGNFPGRFSGRQFSNSRSEMNVSTLELGDSALYLCASSLGRTGREKLFFGSGTQLSVL.

This clone has just a few counts. The chain recombines TRBV7-9 with TRBJ1-1; D not resolved. The length of the CDR3 is 14 residues. V was shortened by 2 bases and J by 4 bases, with 11 bases between the two germline ends. Germline CDR1 SEHNR, CDR2 FQNEAQ (reference sequence). The CDR3 nucleotides read TGTGCCAGCAGCTTACCCGAACCGCGCACTGAAGCTTTCTTT. It specifies CASSLPEPRTEAFF.

This clone was counted only a few times. The V gene is TRBV6-1, the J gene TRBJ2-7; D is possibly TRBD1 or TRBD2 (5 bases each). CDR3 size: 15 residues. Germline CDR1 and CDR2: MNHNS and SASEGT. Deletions cut 3 bases from V and 1 base from J, with 13 bases between. The CDR3 bases are TGTGCCAGCAGTGAGGTAGGGGACGGTTCCTACGAGCAGTACTTC. It encodes CASSEVGDGSYEQYF.

The chain joins TRBV2 to TRBJ1-6, with D unresolved. The germline V gene has CDR1 SNHLY and CDR2 FYNNEI. V lost 3 bases to trimming and J lost 5 bases, with 17 bases between them. The CDR3 is 17 amino acids. The chain's CDR3 is CASSDGRGLGDNSPLHF. The CDR3 DNA reads TGTGCCAGCAGTGATGGGCGGGGTCTGGGCGATAATTCACCCCTCCACTTT. Using reference TRBV2 and TRBJ1-6 for the parts outside the CDR3, the full variable domain is EPEVTQTPSHQVTQMGQEVILRCVPISNHLYFYWYRQILGQKVEFLVSFYNNEISEKSEIFDDQFSVERPDGSNFTLKIRSTKLEDSAMYFCASSDGRGLGDNSPLHFGNGTRLTVT.

This clone was detected only once. The CDR3 coding sequence is TGCGCCAGCAGCCAAGTTCCAGGGGCCGGCACAGATACGCAGTATTTT. Amino acids: CASSQVPGAGTDTQYF. The chain recombines TRBV4-1 with TRBJ2-3, with D perhaps TRBD1 (6 bases). The germline V gene has CDR1 MGHRA and CDR2 YSYEKL. Trimming removed 1 base from V and 1 base from J, with 12 bases in between. The CDR3 sequence is 16 residues long.

The chain recombines TRBV18 with TRBJ1-1, with 11 bases matching TRBD1. J was trimmed by 4 bases and V by 3 bases; bases with no gene match: 10. CDR3 length: 17 residues. Germline lookup yields CDR1 KGHSH and CDR2 LQKENI. The CDR3 DNA is TGTGCCAGCTCACCGCGGAGGACAGGGGGCGGGGGCACTGAAGCTTTCTTT. It specifies CASSPRRTGGGGTEAFF.

This clone was seen a handful of times. The rearrangement joins TRBV19 to TRBJ2-2, with D possibly being TRBD1 or TRBD2 (5 bases each). The CDR3 covers 14 residues. The germline V gene has CDR1 LNHDA and CDR2 SQIVND (reference sequence). The V gene lost 5 bases and the J gene lost 3 bases, with 10 bases spanning the gap. The DNA of the CDR3 is TGTGCCAGTAGTTTCCCGGGACACACCGGGGAGCTGTTTTTT. It specifies CASSFPGHTGELFF.

This clone was counted a few times. The CDR3: CASSEMGSGRSEQYF. Written as DNA, the CDR3 is TGTGCCAGCAGTGAAATGGGTTCAGGGAGGTCCGAGCAGTACTTC. The V call is TRBV6-1, the J call TRBJ2-7, with D perhaps TRBD2 (6 bases). The length of the CDR3 is 15 residues. Trimming took off 2 bases at V and 6 bases at J, with 17 bases between the two ends. Germline V gives CDR1 MNHNS, CDR2 SASEGT.

The chain has TRBV30 and TRBJ2-7; possible D gene TRBD1, 6 bases. Trimming removed 2 bases at V and 5 bases at J, with 10 bases between. The CDR3 runs to 12 residues. In germline, CDR1 is GTSNPN, CDR2 SVGIG (reference sequence). The CDR3 DNA reads TGTGCCTGGAGTCCCGGACAGAACGAGCAGTACTTC. Protein: CAWSPGQNEQYF.